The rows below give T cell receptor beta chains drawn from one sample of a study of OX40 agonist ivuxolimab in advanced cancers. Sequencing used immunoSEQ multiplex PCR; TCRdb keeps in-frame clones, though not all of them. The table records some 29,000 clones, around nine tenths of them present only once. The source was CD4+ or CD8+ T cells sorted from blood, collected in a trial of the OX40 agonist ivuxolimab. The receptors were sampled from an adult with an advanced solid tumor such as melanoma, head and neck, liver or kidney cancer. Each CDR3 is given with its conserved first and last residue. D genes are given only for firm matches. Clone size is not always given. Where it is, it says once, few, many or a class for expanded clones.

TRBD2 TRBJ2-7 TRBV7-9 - TGTGCCAGCAGTTTAGCGGGCAGGGTTCGACACGAGCAGTACTTC CASSLAGRVRHEQYF
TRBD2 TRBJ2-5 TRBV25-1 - TGTGCCAGCAGTGAATTTTTAGCGGGAGAAGAGACCCAGTACTTC CASSEFLAGEETQYF
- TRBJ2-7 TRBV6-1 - TGTGCCAGCAGTGAAGGGGTGACAGGCGAGTACTTC CASSEGVTGEYF
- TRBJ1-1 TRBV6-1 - TGTGCCAGCCATCCTCAGGGCTTAAACACTGAAGCTTTCTTT CASHPQGLNTEAFF
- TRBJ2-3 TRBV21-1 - TGTGCCAGCATTCATTACGCGGCAGATACGCAGTATTTT CASIHYAADTQYF
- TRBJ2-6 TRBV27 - TGTGCCAGCAGTTTAGGTGCAAGCTCTGGGGCCAACGTCCTGACTTTC CASSLGASSGANVLTF
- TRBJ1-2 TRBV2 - TGTGCCAGCAGTGAAGTCGACAGCCCTTTTTATGGCTACACCTTC CASSEVDSPFYGYTF
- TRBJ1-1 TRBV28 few TGTGCCAGCAAACTGGATTTTGGCACTGAAGCTTTCTTT CASKLDFGTEAFF
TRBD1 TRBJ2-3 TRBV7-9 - TGTGCCAGCAGCCATACGAGGACAGAACGGGGACAGGATACGCAGTATTTT CASSHTRTERGQDTQYF
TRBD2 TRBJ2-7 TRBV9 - TGTGCCAGCAGCGTAGGATCGGGGCGCGGGGGGGATTACGAGCAGTACTTC CASSVGSGRGGDYEQYF
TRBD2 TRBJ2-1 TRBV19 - TGTGCCAGTACCTGGACTAGCGGGGGGGCGAGCTCCTACAATGAGCAGTTCTTC CASTWTSGGASSYNEQFF
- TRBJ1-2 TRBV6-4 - TGTGCCAGCAGTGACACAGGGATAGCTAACTATGGCTACACCTTC CASSDTGIANYGYTF
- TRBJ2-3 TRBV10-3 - TGTGCCATCAGTGATTCGACTATTACAGATACGCAGTATTTT CAISDSTITDTQYF
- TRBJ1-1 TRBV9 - TGTGCCAGCAGCCCCCTTGAGGAGGGGGAGCGAGCTTTCTTT CASSPLEEGERAFF
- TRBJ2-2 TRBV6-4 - TGTGCCAGCAGTGACAGGGACACCGGGGAGCTGTTTTTT CASSDRDTGELFF
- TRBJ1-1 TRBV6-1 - TGTGCCAGCAGTGAAGCGGCCCTACGTAGGAGAGCTTTCTTT CASSEAALRRRAFF
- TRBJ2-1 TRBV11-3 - TGTGCCAGCAGCTTAGATAATGGCCGGACGGGGTTCTTC CASSLDNGRTGFF
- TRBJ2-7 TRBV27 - TGTGCCAGCAGTTTAGGATCAGGGACATTCTACGAGCAGTACTTC CASSLGSGTFYEQYF
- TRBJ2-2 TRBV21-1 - TGTGCCAGCAGCAAAGCGAAGGCCGGGGGCGGGGAGCTGTTTTTT CASSKAKAGGGELFF
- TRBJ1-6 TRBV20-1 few TGCAGTGCTAGAGATGACAGCGGCTGGGGCTTT CSARDDSGWGF
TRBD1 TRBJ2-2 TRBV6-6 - TGTGCCAGCACCGGGGACAGACCTTACACCGGGGAGCTGTTTTTT CASTGDRPYTGELFF
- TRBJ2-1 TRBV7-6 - TGTGCCAGCAGCTTAGCGAGCAGTCACAATGAGCAGTTCTTC CASSLASSHNEQFF
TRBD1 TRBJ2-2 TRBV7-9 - TGTGCCAGCACCTGGACAGGTACCGGGGAGCTGTTTTTT CASTWTGTGELFF
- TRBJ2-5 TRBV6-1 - TGTGCCGTTTGCAGACAGACGCAAGAGACCCAGTACTTC CAVCRQTQETQYF
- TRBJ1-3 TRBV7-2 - TGTGCCAGCAGCCCTTCGACACCCGTCTCTGGAAACACCATATATTTT CASSPSTPVSGNTIYF
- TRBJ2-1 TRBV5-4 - TGTGCCAGCGGGCGGTGGAGCAATGAGCAGTTCTTC CASGRWSNEQFF
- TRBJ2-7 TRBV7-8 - TGTGCCAGCAGCTTAGCGGGGGGTTTAATCGAGCAGTACTTC CASSLAGGLIEQYF
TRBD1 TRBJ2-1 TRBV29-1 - TGCAGCGTTGAAGATGGGGACAGCAATGAGCAGTTCTTC CSVEDGDSNEQFF
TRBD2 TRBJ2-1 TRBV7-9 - TGTGCCAGCATCCCGGCAGCGGGGGCCTACAATGAGCAGTTCTTC CASIPAAGAYNEQFF
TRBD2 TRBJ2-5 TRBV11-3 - TGTGCCAGCAGCACCGGGAGGCTAGAGACCCAGTACTTC CASSTGRLETQYF
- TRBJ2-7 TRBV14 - TGTGCCAGCAGCTCCCCTAGGGGGTCCTACGAGCAGTACTTC CASSSPRGSYEQYF
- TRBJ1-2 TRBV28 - TGTGTGATACGACCGGCAGGGATTAACTATGGCTACACCTTC CVIRPAGINYGYTF
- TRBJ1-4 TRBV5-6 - TGTGCCAGCAGCTTGTTGGTGGGGGCAACTAATGAAAAACTGTTTTTT CASSLLVGATNEKLFF
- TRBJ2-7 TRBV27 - TGTGCCAGCAGTTTAGGTGCCACCTACGAGCAGTACTTC CASSLGATYEQYF
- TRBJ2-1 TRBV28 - TGTGCCACCCTCATCGGAGGGGGGGAAAGGGGTGAGCAGTTCTTC CATLIGGGERGEQFF
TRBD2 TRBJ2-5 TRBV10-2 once TGCGCCACCTCTAGCGGGGGGGGCCAAGAGACCCAGTACTTC CATSSGGGQETQYF
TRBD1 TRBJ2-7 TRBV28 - TGTGCCAGCAGTCCCGGGACAGGGACCGGGGAGCAGTACTTC CASSPGTGTGEQYF
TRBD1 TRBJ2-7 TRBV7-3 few TGTGCCAGCAGCTATTCAGGGGGCTCCTACGAGCAGTACTTC CASSYSGGSYEQYF
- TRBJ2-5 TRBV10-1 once TGCGCCAGCAGTGAAGGGAAAGCGGAAATAGAGACCCAGTACTTC CASSEGKAEIETQYF
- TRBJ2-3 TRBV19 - TGTGCCAGTAGTATGGGCGGTGGTACAGATACGCAGTATTTT CASSMGGGTDTQYF
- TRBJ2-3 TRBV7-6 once TGTGCCAGCAGCTTAGTGCCGGGCAACACAGATACGCAGTATTTT CASSLVPGNTDTQYF
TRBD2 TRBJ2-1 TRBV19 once TGTGCCAGCCGGGGGAGGAGCGGGGGTTCCTACAATGAGCAGTTCTTC CASRGRSGGSYNEQFF
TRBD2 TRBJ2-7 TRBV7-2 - TGTGCCAGCAGCTTAGCCGGCGGGGGGGCCTACGAGCAGTACTTC CASSLAGGGAYEQYF
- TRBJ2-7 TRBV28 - TGTGCCAGCAGGTTTCTGGGAGGGGGTCCCTACGAGCAGTACTTC CASRFLGGGPYEQYF
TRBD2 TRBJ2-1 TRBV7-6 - TGTGCCAGCAGCTTATGGGCTAGCGGGGGGGCCAGGCCCCAGGGTGAGCAGTTCTTC CASSLWASGGARPQGEQFF
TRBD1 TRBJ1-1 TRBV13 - TGTGCCAGCAGCTTAGACAGGGACAGGGCTTTCTTT CASSLDRDRAFF
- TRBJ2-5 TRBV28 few TGTGCCAGCAGTTTATTGGGGGGTCAAGAGACCCAGTACTTC CASSLLGGQETQYF
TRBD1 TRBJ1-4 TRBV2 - TGTGCCAGCAGTTGGGACAGGGCTGCGGAAAAACTGTTTTTT CASSWDRAAEKLFF
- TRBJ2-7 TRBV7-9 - TGTGCCAGCAGCTTAGAGTACTACGAGCAGTACTTC CASSLEYYEQYF
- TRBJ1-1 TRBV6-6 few TGTGCCAGCAGTTACCGGGGGATGAACACTGAAGCTTTCTTT CASSYRGMNTEAFF
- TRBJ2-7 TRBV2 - TGTGCCAGCAGTGAAGCGCACGCCTACGAGCAGTACTTC CASSEAHAYEQYF